Listed below are T cell receptor beta chains from one sample, sequenced in a study of beta chain features in type 1 diabetes. Using immunoSEQ multiplex PCR, the repertoire was profiled, and TCRdb retains in-frame clones only, with some absent. The sample includes a few hundred thousand clones, about 15% of them seen just once. Sequencing was performed on central memory CD4+ T cells from blood. The receptors were sampled from a man in his thirties or forties in good health. Each CDR3 is given with its conserved first and last residue. The D gene is left open where the match is weak. Clone size is stated in some rows and not others, as once, few, many or a class when expanded.

V	length	D	size	J	CDR3	DNA
TRBV21-1	14	-	many	TRBJ1-1	CASSKKDRNTEAFF	TGTGCCAGCAGCAAAAAAGACAGGAACACTGAAGCTTTCTTT
TRBV19	15	TRBD1	-	TRBJ1-2	CASSIEQGAHYGYTF	TGTGCCAGTAGTATCGAACAGGGGGCCCACTATGGCTACACCTTC
TRBV5-4	15	-	many	TRBJ2-3	CASTPMGSGTDTQYF	TGTGCCAGCACCCCTATGGGGAGTGGGACAGATACGCAGTATTTT
TRBV27	14	-	-	TRBJ2-5	CASSLRQFQETQYF	TGTGCCAGCAGCCTCCGACAGTTCCAAGAGACCCAGTACTTC
TRBV6-5	16	-	-	TRBJ1-6	CASSYSIGQGRSPLHF	TGTGCCAGCAGTTACTCGATAGGGCAGGGAAGGTCACCCCTCCACTTT
TRBV9	15	-	-	TRBJ1-5	CASSVEGNGNQPQHF	TGTGCCAGCAGCGTAGAGGGGAACGGCAATCAGCCCCAGCATTTT
TRBV5-8	15	-	-	TRBJ1-1	CASSLSGTLNTEAFF	TGTGCCAGCAGCTTGAGCGGGACCTTGAACACTGAAGCTTTCTTT
TRBV2	16	TRBD2	many	TRBJ2-1	CASCEKSGRASNEQFF	TGTGCCAGCTGCGAAAAAAGCGGGAGGGCCAGTAATGAGCAGTTCTTC
TRBV7-2	13	-	-	TRBJ2-5	CASSPPIQETQYF	TGTGCCAGCAGCCCGCCCATCCAAGAGACCCAGTACTTC
TRBV7-9	15	-	few	TRBJ2-1	CASSPSGSSYNEQFF	TGTGCCAGCAGCCCCTCGGGGAGCTCCTACAATGAGCAGTTCTTC
TRBV6-5	15	-	-	TRBJ2-7	CASSFRDALSREQYF	TGTGCCAGCAGTTTCAGGGACGCCCTGAGCCGCGAGCAGTACTTC
TRBV7-2	16	TRBD2	-	TRBJ2-1	CASSPPGLAGYNEQFF	TGTGCCAGCAGCCCCCCGGGACTAGCGGGGTACAATGAGCAGTTCTTC
TRBV19	16	TRBD1	-	TRBJ2-3	CASSDEQGKYTDTQYF	TGTGCCAGTAGTGATGAACAGGGGAAATACACAGATACGCAGTATTTT
TRBV5-1	16	TRBD2	few	TRBJ2-2	CASSGGTSANTGELFF	TGCGCCAGCAGCGGAGGGACTAGCGCGAACACCGGGGAGCTGTTTTTT
TRBV30	18	TRBD1	-	TRBJ2-3	CAWSGPKPGQGRADTQYF	TGTGCCTGGAGTGGACCCAAACCGGGACAGGGGAGAGCAGATACGCAGTATTTT
TRBV10-2	12	-	-	TRBJ1-5	CASQDSNQPQHF	TGCGCCAGCCAGGACAGCAATCAGCCCCAGCATTTT
TRBV5-1	15	-	many	TRBJ1-5	CASSLTPGMGQPQHF	TGCGCCAGCAGCTTGACGCCAGGGATGGGTCAGCCCCAGCATTTT
TRBV27	14	-	few	TRBJ2-1	CASSPYRAYNEQFF	TGTGCCAGCAGTCCCTACCGGGCCTACAATGAGCAGTTCTTC
TRBV30	13	-	-	TRBJ1-5	CAWSYRGNQPQHF	TGTGCCTGGAGTTACAGGGGCAATCAGCCCCAGCATTTT
TRBV11-3	14	TRBD2	few	TRBJ2-1	CASSGSGAPDEQFF	TGTGCCAGCAGCGGTAGCGGGGCTCCGGATGAGCAGTTCTTC
TRBV19	13	-	few	TRBJ2-2	CASSMGLAGELFF	TGTGCCAGTAGTATGGGGTTAGCCGGGGAGCTGTTTTTT
TRBV6-5	14	TRBD1	-	TRBJ1-4	CASSYSQGDEKLFF	TGTGCCAGCAGTTACTCTCAGGGGGATGAAAAACTGTTTTTT
TRBV5-4	13	TRBD1	few	TRBJ1-2	CATGETGEYGYTF	TGTGCCACCGGGGAAACAGGGGAGTATGGCTACACCTTC
TRBV19	12	-	many	TRBJ1-2	CASSIVGSGYTF	TGTGCCAGTAGTATAGTCGGATCCGGCTACACCTTC
TRBV11-2	15	TRBD2	-	TRBJ2-1	CASSHGTSGSFEQFF	TGTGCCAGCAGCCACGGGACTAGCGGGAGTTTTGAGCAGTTCTTC
TRBV11-3	13	-	few	TRBJ1-2	CASSTGPNYGYTF	TGTGCCAGCAGCACAGGTCCTAACTATGGCTACACCTTC
TRBV7-8	12	-	few	TRBJ2-5	CASSLNEETQYF	TGTGCCAGCAGCTTAAACGAAGAGACCCAGTACTTC
TRBV4-3	14	-	few	TRBJ1-1	CASSHQGRNTEAFF	TGCGCCAGCAGCCATCAGGGGAGGAACACTGAAGCTTTCTTT
TRBV10-3	15	-	-	TRBJ2-3	CASSLATVDTDTQYF	TGTGCCAGCTCTTTAGCGACAGTGGACACAGATACGCAGTATTTT
TRBV4-3	15	-	many	TRBJ1-5	CASSQDGGGGGPQHF	TGCGCCAGCAGCCAAGATGGTGGAGGGGGAGGGCCCCAGCATTTT